What follows is one T cell receptor (beta chain) and its context. Its antigen is not identified. The assay was immunoSEQ multiplex PCR, and TCRdb's table has in-frame clones only and misses some. The sample has over 400,000 clones; over 80% are singletons. These data belong to a study of Ad26.COV2.S vaccination and SARS-CoV-2 variants. Across the study: Ad26.COV2.S, an intramuscular injection, was given once or twice 56 days apart.

Regarding treatment: roughly 20 received Ad26.COV2.S at low or high dose, single or two shots; five or six received placebo; per-sample allocation not given. Collection of samples fell on day 63 after the first vaccine or placebo injection. The CDR3 runs 18 residues. CDR1 is SGHDN and CDR2 is FVKESK in the germline V gene. J gave up 2 bases and V 2 bases, and 11 bases lay outside the gene matches. Findings and limits, study-wide: Comparability of non-spike TCR breadth was observed across vaccine and placebo recipients. Breadth, reportedly substantial, characterized the spike-specific CD8+ and CD4+ T cell responses after vaccination.

The chain is built from TRBV14 and TRBJ2-5, with TRBD2 identical over 10 bases. The specimen was peripheral blood, collected in a trial of Ad26.COV2.S vaccine versus placebo. This clonotype originated in a person aged 18-65 years who received the Ad26.COV2.S COVID-19 vaccine or a placebo. Here the CDR3 reads CASSQSPLAGGRQETQYF. For the CDR3, the DNA is TGTGCCAGCAGCCAATCCCCCTTAGCGGGGGGCCGTCAAGAGACCCAGTACTTC.